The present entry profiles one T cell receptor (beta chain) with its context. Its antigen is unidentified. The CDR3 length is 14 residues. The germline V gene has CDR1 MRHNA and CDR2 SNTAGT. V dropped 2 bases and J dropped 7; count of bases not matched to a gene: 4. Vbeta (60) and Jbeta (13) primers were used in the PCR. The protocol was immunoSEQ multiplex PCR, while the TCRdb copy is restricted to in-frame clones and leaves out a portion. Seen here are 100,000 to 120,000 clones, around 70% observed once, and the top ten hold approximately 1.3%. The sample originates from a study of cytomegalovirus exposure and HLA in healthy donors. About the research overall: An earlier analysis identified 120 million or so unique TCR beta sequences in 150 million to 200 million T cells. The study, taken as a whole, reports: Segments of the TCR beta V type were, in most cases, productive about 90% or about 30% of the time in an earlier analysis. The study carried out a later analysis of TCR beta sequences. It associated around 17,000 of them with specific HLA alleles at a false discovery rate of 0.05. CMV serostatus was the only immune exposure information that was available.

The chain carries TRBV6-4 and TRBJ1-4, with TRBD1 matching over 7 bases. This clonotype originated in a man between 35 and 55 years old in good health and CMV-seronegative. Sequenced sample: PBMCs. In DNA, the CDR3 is TGTGCCAGCAGTGACACAGGGGCCGGTGAAAAACTGTTTTTT. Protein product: CASSDTGAGEKLFF.